This TCR beta chain was recovered during a study of T cells in Graves' hyperthyroidism and ophthalmopathy. Template material for amplifying TCR beta CDR3 regions consisted of RNA transcripts. First-round RT-PCR of the TCR CDR3 relied on the HTBI primer set. In TCRdb, the multiplex PCR reads were re-called with MiXCR into one record per CDR3 protein. Seen here are about 690,000 distinct CDR3 sequences, 15% to 20% observed once, and the top ten hold around 15%. The V gene's germline CDR1 is GTSNPN and CDR2 SVGIG (reference sequence). The V and J ends lost 0 bases and 0 bases respectively, with 6 bases between them. This CDR3 is built from 15 residues. This clonotype was seen a few times.

This sequence joins TRBV30 and TRBJ2-6; the D is unclear. The origin of this receptor is a man aged 45-65 years with Graves' hyperthyroidism. The sample consisted of blood. This chain's CDR3 is CAWSVGGSGANVLTF. The CDR3 coding sequence is TGTGCCTGGAGTGTTGGTGGCTCTGGGGCCAACGTCCTGACTTTC.